The clone carrying this T cell receptor beta chain appeared many times. The source of the sample is a study of T cells in Graves' hyperthyroidism and ophthalmopathy. Study-level information: Peripheral blood was secured at the point of initial diagnosis, before any treatment.

CDR1 SEHNR and CDR2 FQNEAQ come from the germline V gene (reference sequence). The CDR3 has 14 residues. The ends were cut back, 1 base at V and 5 bases at J, with 11 bases in the middle. Amplification of TCR beta CDR3 regions used RNA as the template. The HTBI set primed first-round TCR CDR3 RT-PCR. TCRdb re-analysed the multiplex PCR reads in MiXCR, keeping a single row per CDR3 protein. The sample lists 450,000 to 650,000 distinct CDR3 sequences, less than 25% occurring once. Uncontrolled infection, other autoimmune disease, pregnancy or lactation disqualified patients from enrolment. Sequencing was done on a sample of blood. The gene calls are TRBV7-9 and TRBJ1-2, with D uncertain. The TCR was taken from a man aged 18 to 29 with Graves' hyperthyroidism. The CDR3 spells CASSLGSTGYGYTF. DNA for the CDR3: TGTGCCAGCAGCTTAGGTTCCACGGGTTATGGCTACACCTTC.